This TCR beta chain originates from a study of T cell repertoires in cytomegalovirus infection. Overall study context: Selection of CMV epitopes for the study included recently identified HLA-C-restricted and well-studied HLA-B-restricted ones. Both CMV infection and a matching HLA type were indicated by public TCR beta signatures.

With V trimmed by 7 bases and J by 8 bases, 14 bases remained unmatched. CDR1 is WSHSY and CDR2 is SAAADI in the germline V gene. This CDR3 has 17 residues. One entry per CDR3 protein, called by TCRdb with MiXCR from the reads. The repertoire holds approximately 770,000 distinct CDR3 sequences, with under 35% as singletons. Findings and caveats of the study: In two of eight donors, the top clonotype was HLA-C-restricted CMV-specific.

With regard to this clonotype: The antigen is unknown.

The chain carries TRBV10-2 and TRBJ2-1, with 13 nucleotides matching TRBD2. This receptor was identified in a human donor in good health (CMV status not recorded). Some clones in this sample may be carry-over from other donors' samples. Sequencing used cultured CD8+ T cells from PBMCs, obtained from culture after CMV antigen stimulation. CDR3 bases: TGCGCCAGCATTCCCGCGGTGACTAGCGGGGGGATCTATGAGCAGTTCTTC. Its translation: CASIPAVTSGGIYEQFF.